The present entry profiles one TCR beta chain with its context. The source of the sample is a study of tumor-infiltrating lymphocytes in localized non-small cell lung cancer. The protocol was immunoSEQ multiplex PCR, while the TCRdb copy is restricted to in-frame clones and leaves out a portion. The sample yields over 12,000 clones, roughly 82% seen once. V was pared by 7 bases and J by 3 bases, with 13 bases between. Germline CDR1 GTSNPN, CDR2 SVGIG (reference sequence). This CDR3 region has 13 residues. Sequencing was carried out using lung tumor tissue. This chain connects TRBV30 to TRBJ2-4, with D possibly being TRBD1 (6 bases). The receptor was isolated from a human donor with non-small cell lung cancer. This CDR3 is CALLQGNKNIQYF. The DNA of the CDR3 is TGTGCCTTATTACAGGGAAACAAAAACATTCAGTACTTC.